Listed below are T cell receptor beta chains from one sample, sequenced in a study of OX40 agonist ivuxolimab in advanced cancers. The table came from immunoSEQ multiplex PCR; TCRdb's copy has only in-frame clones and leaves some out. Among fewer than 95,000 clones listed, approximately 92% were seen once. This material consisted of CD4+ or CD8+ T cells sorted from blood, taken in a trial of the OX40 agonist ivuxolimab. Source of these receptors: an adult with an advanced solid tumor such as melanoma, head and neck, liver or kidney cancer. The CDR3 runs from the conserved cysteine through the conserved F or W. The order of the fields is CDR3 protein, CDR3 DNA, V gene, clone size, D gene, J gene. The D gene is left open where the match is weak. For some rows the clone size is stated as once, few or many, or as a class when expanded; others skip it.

CASSQDPAGSYEQYF TGCGCCAGCAGCCAAGATCCTGCTGGCTCCTACGAGCAGTACTTC TRBV4-1 few NA TRBJ2-7
CASSFGRGTDTQYF TGTGCCAGCAGTTTTGGACGGGGCACAGATACGCAGTATTTT TRBV6-6 NA NA TRBJ2-3
CASSQDSLAETSYNEQFF TGCGCCAGCAGCCAAGATTCCCTAGCGGAGACATCATACAATGAGCAGTTCTTC TRBV4-1 NA TRBD2 TRBJ2-1
CASTLGPSYEQYF TGTGCCAGCACTCTAGGCCCCTCCTACGAGCAGTACTTC TRBV27 NA NA TRBJ2-7
CASSLWGREETQYF TGTGCCAGCAGCTTATGGGGCAGGGAAGAGACCCAGTACTTC TRBV11-2 NA NA TRBJ2-5
CASSVGETGGWNTEAFF TGTGCCAGCAGCGTAGGGGAGACAGGGGGATGGAACACTGAAGCTTTCTTT TRBV9 NA TRBD1 TRBJ1-1
CASRAAQGANYNEQFF TGTGCCAGCAGGGCGGCACAGGGGGCCAACTACAATGAGCAGTTCTTC TRBV5-4 NA TRBD1 TRBJ2-1
CASSSGGKALFF TGTGCCAGCAGCTCGGGGGGTAAAGCGCTGTTTTTT TRBV11-2 NA TRBD2 TRBJ2-2
CASSPEWTGGYNEQFF TGCGCCAGCAGCCCGGAATGGACAGGGGGCTACAATGAGCAGTTCTTC TRBV5-1 NA TRBD1 TRBJ2-1
CASSLPQEEYNYGYTF TGTGCCAGCAGCTTACCTCAGGAAGAGTATAACTATGGCTACACCTTC TRBV5-5 NA NA TRBJ1-2
CASRWDNISRFLRYGYTF TGTGCCAGTAGATGGGACAATATCTCCAGGTTTCTCCGTTATGGCTACACCTTC TRBV19 NA NA TRBJ1-2
CASSRQGWGTEAFF TGTGCCAGCAGCCGACAGGGTTGGGGCACTGAAGCTTTCTTT TRBV13 NA TRBD1 TRBJ1-1
CASSTSMGLRETQYF TGTGCCAGTAGTACCAGCATGGGGCTTCGGGAGACCCAGTACTTC TRBV19 NA NA TRBJ2-5
CSASQLGAGELFF TGCAGCGCTAGCCAACTCGGAGCCGGGGAGCTGTTTTTT TRBV29-1 NA NA TRBJ2-2
CACGQGGQPQHF TGTGCCTGCGGACAAGGGGGTCAGCCCCAGCATTTT TRBV30 few NA TRBJ1-5
CASSSPRTSGNTGELFF TGTGCCAGCAGCTCACCCCGGACTAGCGGGAACACCGGGGAGCTGTTTTTT TRBV5-8 NA TRBD2 TRBJ2-2
CASSIVGARGNQPQHF TGTGCCAGTAGTATAGTTGGGGCGCGGGGCAATCAGCCCCAGCATTTT TRBV19 NA NA TRBJ1-5
CASSSMTDTQYF TGTGCCAGCAGTTCCATGACAGATACGCAGTATTTT TRBV27 NA NA TRBJ2-3
CASSLGGQGRGGYTF TGTGCCAGCAGCTTGGGGGGACAGGGACGAGGTGGCTACACCTTC TRBV5-6 NA TRBD1 TRBJ1-2
CASRRGNVLTF TGCGCCAGCCGGCGGGGAAACGTCCTGACTTTC TRBV5-1 NA NA TRBJ2-6
CASSTTFPRYEQYF TGTGCCAGCAGCACGACATTTCCCCGCTACGAGCAGTACTTC TRBV27 NA NA TRBJ2-7
CASSPGQGPHEQYF TGTGCCAGCAGCCCGGGACAGGGGCCCCACGAGCAGTACTTC TRBV9 once TRBD1 TRBJ2-7
CATSRDIGAGAREQFF TGTGCCACCAGCAGAGATATTGGAGCGGGAGCTCGTGAGCAGTTCTTC TRBV15 NA TRBD2 TRBJ2-1
CASSLVLRGDEQYF TGTGCCAGCAGCTTAGTTCTCAGGGGGGACGAGCAGTACTTC TRBV7-9 NA NA TRBJ2-7
CASSLTEAAVSSYNEQFF TGTGCCAGCAGCTTAACGGAGGCAGCGGTGAGCTCCTACAATGAGCAGTTCTTC TRBV7-8 NA NA TRBJ2-1
CASSQENGWTDTQYF TGCGCCAGCAGCCAAGAGAACGGATGGACAGATACGCAGTATTTT TRBV4-1 NA NA TRBJ2-3
CASSQGSEGETQYF TGCGCCAGCAGCCAAGGGTCCGAGGGGGAGACCCAGTACTTC TRBV4-3 NA NA TRBJ2-5
CASSPDSSYEQYF TGTGCCAGCAGCCCGGACAGCTCCTACGAGCAGTACTTC TRBV11-2 NA NA TRBJ2-7
CASSLRSGTGEETQYF TGTGCCAGCAGCTTAAGGTCGGGGACAGGGGAAGAGACCCAGTACTTC TRBV7-3 once TRBD1 TRBJ2-5
CASSLAPTGELFF TGTGCCAGCAGCTTAGCCCCCACCGGGGAGCTGTTTTTT TRBV11-2 NA NA TRBJ2-2
CASSLTPLQGQYF TGTGCCAGCAGCTTAACTCCTCTTCAAGGGCAGTACTTC TRBV7-2 NA NA TRBJ2-7
CASSLSRASSPLHF TGTGCCAGCAGTTTATCGAGGGCGAGTTCACCCCTCCACTTT TRBV28 NA NA TRBJ1-6
CASKGPFGSYEQYF TGTGCCAGCAAAGGTCCTTTCGGCTCCTACGAGCAGTACTTC TRBV25-1 NA NA TRBJ2-7
CASSTAGGIKGYTF TGTGCCAGTAGTACGGCAGGGGGTATTAAGGGCTACACCTTC TRBV19 NA TRBD1 TRBJ1-2
CASSLRGNYPYEQYF TGTGCCAGCAGCTTAAGGGGAAATTATCCCTACGAGCAGTACTTC TRBV11-3 NA NA TRBJ2-7
CASSFRQGGYGYTF TGTGCCAGCAGCTTTAGACAGGGGGGCTATGGCTACACCTTC TRBV5-6 NA TRBD1 TRBJ1-2
CASSLWGAGEQYF TGTGCCAGCAGCCTCTGGGGGGCGGGGGAGCAGTACTTC TRBV14 NA NA TRBJ2-7
CASSEDGRYTDTQYF TGTGCCAGCAGTGAAGACGGGAGGTACACAGATACGCAGTATTTT TRBV2 NA TRBD2 TRBJ2-3
CASSVGSSGSEQFF TGTGCCAGCAGCGTAGGTAGTAGCGGGAGTGAGCAGTTCTTC TRBV9 once TRBD2 TRBJ2-1
CASSQTLAGGQYTGELFF TGCGCCAGCAGCCAGACCCTAGCGGGAGGCCAGTACACCGGGGAGCTGTTTTTT TRBV4-1 NA TRBD2 TRBJ2-2
CASSLTSGALYNEQFF TGCGCCAGCAGCCTGACTAGCGGGGCGCTTTACAATGAGCAGTTCTTC TRBV5-1 NA TRBD2 TRBJ2-1
CASSVGSSYEQYF TGTGCCAGCAGCGTAGGTAGCTCCTACGAGCAGTACTTC TRBV9 once NA TRBJ2-7
CASSSRTAFMNTEAFF TGTGCCAGCAGCTCTAGGACAGCCTTTATGAACACTGAAGCTTTCTTT TRBV13 NA NA TRBJ1-1
CASSGETDTQYF TGTGCCAGCAGCGGAGAGACGGATACGCAGTATTTT TRBV9 NA NA TRBJ2-3
CASSGEGGPNNEQFF TGTGCCAGCAGCGGGGAGGGGGGACCTAACAATGAGCAGTTCTTC TRBV9 once NA TRBJ2-1
CASSQVAAARSNEQFF TGCGCCAGCAGCCAAGTCGCCGCCGCTCGATCCAATGAGCAGTTCTTC TRBV4-1 NA NA TRBJ2-1
CASSSPPSGMGVVEQYF TGTGCCAGCAGCTCGCCCCCTTCGGGGATGGGGGTGGTCGAGCAGTACTTC TRBV7-8 NA NA TRBJ2-7
CASSLGGSGNEQFF TGTGCCAGCAGCTTGGGTGGGAGTGGCAATGAGCAGTTCTTC TRBV13 NA NA TRBJ2-1
CASSLDSRVRMWAGELFF TGTGCCAGCAGCTTAGATAGTCGGGTGCGGATGTGGGCCGGGGAGCTGTTTTTT TRBV11-2 NA NA TRBJ2-2
CASSTGPLKGYTF TGTGCCAGCAGTACAGGGCCTCTCAAGGGCTACACCTTC TRBV2 NA NA TRBJ1-2
CASSQIASGSYEQYF TGCGCCAGCAGCCAAATAGCTAGCGGTTCCTACGAGCAGTACTTC TRBV4-3 NA TRBD2 TRBJ2-7
CASGLRQRPSSYEQYF TGTGCTAGTGGTTTACGCCAACGCCCAAGCTCCTACGAGCAGTACTTC TRBV12-5 NA NA TRBJ2-7
CASSLWGTVAYQPQHF TGTGCCAGCAGCTTGTGGGGGACCGTAGCTTATCAGCCCCAGCATTTT TRBV5-6 NA NA TRBJ1-5
CASSQDRGWSQPQHF TGCGCCAGCAGCCAAGATCGGGGTTGGAGTCAGCCCCAGCATTTT TRBV4-1 NA NA TRBJ1-5
CATSRDAGAEAFF TGTGCCACCAGCAGAGATGCAGGGGCTGAAGCTTTCTTT TRBV15 NA NA TRBJ1-1
CASSVGRRGYTEAFF TGTGCCAGCAGCGTAGGGCGGAGAGGTTACACTGAAGCTTTCTTT TRBV9 NA NA TRBJ1-1
CASSQDSGGLNYGYTF TGCGCCAGCAGCCAAGATTCCGGGGGATTAAACTATGGCTACACCTTC TRBV4-1 few NA TRBJ1-2